The rows below give T cell receptor beta chains drawn from one sample of a study of T-cell memory formation after mild COVID-19. Each CDR3 protein gets one entry after TCRdb re-called the 5' RACE reads with MiXCR. There are about 290,000 distinct CDR3 sequences in the sample; 15% to 20% occur only once, and 20% to 25% lies in the top ten. Sequencing input: PBMCs or a T cell subset sorted from them (not recorded which). The receptors come from a man younger than 30 who had mild COVID-19 (a few samples of this study predate the infection). Cell type and time point are not known. Each CDR3 is given with its conserved first and last residue. Each record gives: clone size, V gene, D gene, CDR3 length, J gene, CDR3 protein, CDR3 DNA. A D gene is named only where the DNA matches it firmly. Clone size, where shown, is once, few, many, or a class for clones that have expanded.

>many|TRBV4-3|.|15|TRBJ1-6
CASSQDQGRDSPLHF
TGCGCCAGCAGCCAAGATCAGGGTAGGGATTCACCCCTCCACTTT
>.|TRBV6-6|TRBD2|15|TRBJ2-3
CASSLIAGGPDTQYF
TGTGCCAGCAGTCTAATAGCGGGGGGTCCGGATACGCAGTATTTT
>many|TRBV12-3/TRBV12-4|TRBD2|18|TRBJ2-3
CASSLGVGLAGDTDTQYF
TGTGCCAGCAGTTTAGGTGTTGGACTAGCGGGGGACACAGATACGCAGTATTTT
>many|TRBV7-2|TRBD1|15|TRBJ2-7
CASSLKPGQGGKQYF
TGTGCCAGCAGTCTCAAACCGGGACAGGGTGGCAAGCAGTACTTC
>many|TRBV6-5|.|12|TRBJ1-1
CASTTQNTEAFF
TGTGCCAGCACCACCCAGAACACTGAAGCTTTCTTT
>few|TRBV29-1|.|14|TRBJ1-2
CSVLDSTKNYGYTF
TGCAGCGTGCTAGACAGTACAAAAAACTATGGCTACACCTTC
>.|TRBV6-2/TRBV6-3|.|15|TRBJ1-2
CASTYGGVPNYGYTF
TGTGCCAGCACCTACGGCGGGGTCCCAAATTATGGCTACACCTTC
>.|TRBV20-1|TRBD1|14|TRBJ1-2
CSARVRTGGRGYTF
TGCAGTGCTAGAGTGCGGACAGGGGGACGTGGCTACACCTTC
>.|TRBV2|.|12|TRBJ2-1
CASSEVESTKFF
TGTGCCAGCAGTGAAGTCGAGTCGACGAAGTTCTTC
>.|TRBV12-3/TRBV12-4|.|15|TRBJ1-2
CASSSLGAGGHGYTF
TGTGCCAGCAGCAGTTTGGGGGCGGGGGGCCATGGCTACACCTTC
>.|TRBV10-3|TRBD2|17|TRBJ2-5
CAISVGAGGSYKATQYF
TGTGCCATCAGTGTGGGAGCGGGGGGCAGCTATAAAGCGACCCAGTACTTC
>.|TRBV15|TRBD2|16|TRBJ2-1
CATSRTRTSGGNEQFF
TGTGCCACCAGCAGAACAAGGACTAGCGGGGGGAATGAGCAGTTCTTC
>.|TRBV7-9|.|19|TRBJ1-4
CASSEWDTLRDITNEKLFF
TGTGCCAGCAGCGAATGGGACACCCTTAGGGATATAACTAATGAAAAACTGTTTTTT
>few|TRBV30|.|11|TRBJ2-7
CAWGNTYEQYF
TGTGCCTGGGGCAACACCTACGAGCAGTACTTC
>many|TRBV10-3|.|13|TRBJ2-7
CAISDPSTYEQYF
TGTGCCATCAGTGATCCCTCGACGTACGAGCAGTACTTC
>.|TRBV7-9|.|15|TRBJ1-1
CASSTWTEQNTEAFF
TGTGCCAGCAGCACGTGGACAGAGCAGAACACTGAAGCTTTCTTT
>few|TRBV7-2|.|14|TRBJ1-2
CASSSGRGGFGYTF
TGTGCCAGCAGCTCCGGGAGAGGGGGATTTGGCTACACCTTC
>.|TRBV7-2|.|15|TRBJ2-7
CASRPTSTSSYEQYF
TGTGCCAGCAGACCGACATCGACTAGCTCCTACGAGCAGTACTTC
>few|TRBV10-3|.|14|TRBJ2-5
CAIRAQPGGETQYF
TGTGCCATCAGAGCCCAGCCCGGAGGAGAGACCCAGTACTTC
>many|TRBV20-1|.|13|TRBJ2-4
CSASPDTKNIQYF
TGCAGTGCTAGCCCCGACACCAAAAACATTCAGTACTTC
>.|TRBV6-2/TRBV6-3|.|14|TRBJ2-7
CASTDRPPAYEQYF
TGTGCCAGCACCGACAGGCCCCCAGCCTACGAGCAGTACTTC
>many|TRBV7-2|.|14|TRBJ2-3
CASSISGPQDTQYF
TGTGCCAGCAGTATTTCAGGGCCGCAAGATACGCAGTATTTT
>few|TRBV7-2|.|14|TRBJ2-1
CASSFWTEDIEQFF
TGTGCCAGCAGCTTCTGGACCGAGGATATTGAGCAGTTCTTC
>few|TRBV7-2|TRBD2|14|TRBJ2-7
CASSLASGGYEQYF
TGTGCCAGCAGCTTGGCTAGCGGGGGCTACGAGCAGTACTTC
>.|TRBV11-3|.|15|TRBJ2-2
CASSPSHTQTGELFF
TGTGCCAGCAGCCCGTCGCATACACAAACCGGGGAGCTGTTTTTT
>few|TRBV7-2|.|13|TRBJ2-5
CASSPRTHETQYF
TGTGCCAGCAGCCCCCGGACCCACGAGACCCAGTACTTC
>once|TRBV4-2|.|13|TRBJ1-1
CASSLNGRAEAFF
TGTGCCAGCAGCCTCAATGGTCGGGCTGAAGCTTTCTTT
>.|TRBV3-1|.|16|TRBJ2-1
CASSGTLGSSYNEQFF
TGTGCCAGCAGCGGGACTTTAGGAAGCTCCTACAATGAGCAGTTCTTC
>many|TRBV6-2/TRBV6-3|.|13|TRBJ2-1
CASSSSSYNEQFF
TGTGCCAGCAGTTCTAGCTCCTACAATGAGCAGTTCTTC
>.|TRBV15|.|13|TRBJ2-5
CATSTPQGETQYF
TGTGCCACCAGCACCCCCCAGGGAGAGACCCAGTACTTC
>.|TRBV6-5|TRBD1|13|TRBJ1-1
CASTRSGGTEAFF
TGTGCCAGCACCCGTTCAGGGGGCACTGAAGCTTTCTTT
>few|TRBV25-1|.|12|TRBJ1-2
CASRQLNYGYTF
TGTGCCAGCAGACAGCTCAACTATGGCTACACCTTC
>few|TRBV27|.|15|TRBJ2-7
CASSYSGGVLYEQYF
TGTGCCAGCAGTTATTCCGGGGGCGTCCTCTACGAGCAGTACTTC
>.|TRBV19|TRBD2|13|TRBJ2-5
CASRTSGQETQYF
TGTGCCAGTAGGACTAGCGGCCAAGAGACCCAGTACTTC
>.|TRBV30|.|12|TRBJ1-1
CAWSEVGTEAFF
TGTGCCTGGAGTGAAGTAGGCACTGAAGCTTTCTTT
>few|TRBV7-3|TRBD1|13|TRBJ1-6
CASTDRDRSPLHF
TGTGCCAGCACGGACAGGGATCGCTCACCCCTCCACTTT
>.|TRBV15|.|14|TRBJ1-2
CATSRDRGYYGYTF
TGTGCCACCAGCAGAGATCGGGGTTACTATGGCTACACCTTC
>many|TRBV15|.|13|TRBJ2-7
CATSRDGRGEQYF
TGTGCCACCAGCAGAGACGGAAGGGGCGAGCAGTACTTC
>few|TRBV20-1|TRBD1|13|TRBJ1-5
CSAADRGSQPQHF
TGCAGTGCCGCAGACAGGGGATCTCAGCCCCAGCATTTT
>few|TRBV5-1|TRBD1|15|TRBJ2-3
CASSRGQGAADTQYF
TGCGCCAGCAGCCGAGGACAGGGGGCAGCAGATACGCAGTATTTT
>many|TRBV4-3|.|15|TRBJ2-3
CASSQDLRGTDTQYF
TGTGCCAGCAGCCAAGACCTTAGAGGCACAGATACGCAGTATTTT
>.|TRBV5-1|.|14|TRBJ2-4
CASSLDRRENIQYF
TGCGCCAGCAGCTTGGACAGGCGAGAAAACATTCAGTACTTC
>.|TRBV5-6|.|15|TRBJ2-3
CASSLGSGRWDTQYF
TGTGCCAGCAGCTTGGGGTCAGGGAGGTGGGATACGCAGTATTTT
>few|TRBV3-1|.|15|TRBJ2-1
CASSQRGPAYNEQFF
TGTGCCAGCAGCCAGCGGGGGCCGGCCTACAATGAGCAGTTCTTC
>many|TRBV20-1|TRBD2|16|TRBJ2-5
CSARDLMTSGVETQYF
TGCAGTGCTAGAGATCTAATGACTAGCGGGGTAGAGACCCAGTACTTC
>many|TRBV5-1|TRBD1|14|TRBJ2-5
CASSLGTGQGTQYF
TGCGCCAGCAGCCTAGGGACAGGGCAGGGGACCCAGTACTTC
>.|TRBV6-2/TRBV6-3|.|17|TRBJ2-1
CASSYSVRSGSYNEQFF
TGTGCCAGCAGTTACTCGGTGAGAAGCGGTTCCTACAATGAGCAGTTCTTC
>few|TRBV20-1|.|11|TRBJ1-2
CSATQGYGYTF
TGCAGTGCAACACAGGGATATGGCTACACCTTC
>few|TRBV7-2|TRBD2|16|TRBJ2-2
CASSPRGLENTGELFF
TGTGCCAGCAGCCCACGGGGACTAGAGAACACCGGGGAGCTGTTTTTT
>few|TRBV9|TRBD2|16|TRBJ2-5
CASSVDGGGAQETQYF
TGTGCCAGCAGCGTAGATGGCGGGGGGGCCCAGGAGACCCAGTACTTC
>few|TRBV15|.|16|TRBJ2-1
CATSRVGRGPYGEQFF
TGTGCCACCAGCAGAGTGGGGCGGGGACCCTATGGTGAGCAGTTCTTC
>few|TRBV11-3|.|15|TRBJ2-2
CASSLRESYTGELFF
TGTGCCAGCAGCTTACGGGAAAGCTACACCGGGGAGCTGTTTTTT
>.|TRBV7-2|.|18|TRBJ1-5
CASSPSWSGGGSNQHQHF
TGTGCCAGCAGCCCCTCGTGGTCCGGGGGAGGAAGCAATCAGCACCAGCATTTT
>few|TRBV14|.|17|TRBJ2-4
CASSQEVEAKAKNIQYF
TGTGCCAGCAGCCAAGAAGTTGAGGCGAAAGCCAAAAACATTCAGTACTTC
>.|TRBV20-1|TRBD2|15|TRBJ2-1
CSASSSSGGGNEQFF
TGCAGTGCTAGCTCTAGTAGCGGGGGTGGCAATGAGCAGTTCTTC
>many|TRBV7-9|.|14|TRBJ1-5
CASSHSYSNQPQHF
TGTGCCAGCAGCCACAGTTATAGCAATCAGCCCCAGCATTTT
>.|TRBV30|TRBD2|16|TRBJ2-5
CAWSTLAGGQKETQYF
TGTGCCTGGAGCACCTTGGCGGGGGGCCAAAAAGAGACCCAGTACTTC
>few|TRBV3-1|.|13|TRBJ2-2
CASSQEGIGELFF
TGTGCCAGCAGCCAAGAAGGAATCGGGGAGCTGTTTTTT
>few|TRBV7-8|.|13|TRBJ2-1
CASLGRSYNEQFF
TGTGCCAGCCTGGGGCGCTCCTACAATGAGCAGTTCTTC